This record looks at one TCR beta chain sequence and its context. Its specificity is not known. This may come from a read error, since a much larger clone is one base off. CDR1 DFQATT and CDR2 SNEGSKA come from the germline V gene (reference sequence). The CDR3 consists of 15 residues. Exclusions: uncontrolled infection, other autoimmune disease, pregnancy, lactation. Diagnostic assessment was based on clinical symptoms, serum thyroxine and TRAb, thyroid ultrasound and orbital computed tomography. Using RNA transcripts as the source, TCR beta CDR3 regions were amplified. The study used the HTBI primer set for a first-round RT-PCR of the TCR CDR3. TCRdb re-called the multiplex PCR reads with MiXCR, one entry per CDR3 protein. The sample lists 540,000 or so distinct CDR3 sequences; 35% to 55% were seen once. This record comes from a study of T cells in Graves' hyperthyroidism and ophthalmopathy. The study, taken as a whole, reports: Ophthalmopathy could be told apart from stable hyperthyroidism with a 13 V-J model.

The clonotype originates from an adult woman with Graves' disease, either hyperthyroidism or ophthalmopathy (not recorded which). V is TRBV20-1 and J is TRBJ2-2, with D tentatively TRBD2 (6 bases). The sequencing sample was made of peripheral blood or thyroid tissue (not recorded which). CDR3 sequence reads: CSAPTSFSGGGKLFF. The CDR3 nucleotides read TGCAGTGCTCCTACTAGCTTTAGCGGCGGCGGGAAGCTGTTTTTT.